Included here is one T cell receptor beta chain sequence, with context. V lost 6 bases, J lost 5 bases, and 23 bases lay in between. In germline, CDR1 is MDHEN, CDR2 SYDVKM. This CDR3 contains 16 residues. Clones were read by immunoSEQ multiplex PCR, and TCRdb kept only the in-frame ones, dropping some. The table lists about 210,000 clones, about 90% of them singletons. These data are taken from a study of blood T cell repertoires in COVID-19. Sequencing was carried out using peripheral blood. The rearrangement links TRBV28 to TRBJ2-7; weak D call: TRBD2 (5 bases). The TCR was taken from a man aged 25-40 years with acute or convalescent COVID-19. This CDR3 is CASSSGVLGLVHEQYF. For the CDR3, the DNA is TGTGCCAGCAGCTCAGGTGTACTAGGATTGGTCCACGAGCAGTACTTC.